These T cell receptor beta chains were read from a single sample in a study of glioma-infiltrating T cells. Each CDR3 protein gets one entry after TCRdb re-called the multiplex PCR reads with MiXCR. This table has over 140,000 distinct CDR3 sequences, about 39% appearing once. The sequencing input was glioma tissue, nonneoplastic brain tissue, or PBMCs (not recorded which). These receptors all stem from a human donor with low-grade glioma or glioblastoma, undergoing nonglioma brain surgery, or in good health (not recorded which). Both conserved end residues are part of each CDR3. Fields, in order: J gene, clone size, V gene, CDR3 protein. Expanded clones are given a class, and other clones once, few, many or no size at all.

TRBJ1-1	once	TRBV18	CASSPREGTGTEAFF
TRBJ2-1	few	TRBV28	CASSSPSGMGYNEQFF
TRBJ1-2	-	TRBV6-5	CASTNYTDWRGYTF
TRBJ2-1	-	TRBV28	CASSSQLAGRYNEQFF
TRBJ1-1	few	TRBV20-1	CSARRDHTEAFF
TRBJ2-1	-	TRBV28	CASSQLTSGRGYNEQFF
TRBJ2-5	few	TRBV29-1	CSVTKSEGETQYF
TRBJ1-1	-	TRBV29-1	CSVRDTSTEAFF
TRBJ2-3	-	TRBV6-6	CASSYSTSVDTQYF
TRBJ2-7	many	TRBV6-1	CASSEAPIAYEQYF
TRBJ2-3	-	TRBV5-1	CASSLRVDTDTQYF
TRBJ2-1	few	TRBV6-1	CASSLLGQGENEQFF
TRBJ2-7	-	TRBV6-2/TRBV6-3	CASGWTNGYEQYF
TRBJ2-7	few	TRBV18	CASSPTGTGLEQYF
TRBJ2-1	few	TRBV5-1	CARSLVTGYNEQFF
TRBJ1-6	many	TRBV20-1	CSAQGSDSPLHF
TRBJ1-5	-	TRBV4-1	CASSQDERQPQHF
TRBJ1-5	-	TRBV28	CASSSRRRPQHF
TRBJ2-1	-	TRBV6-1	CASSGLAVSYNEQFF
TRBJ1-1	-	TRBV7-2	CARSPTQGWNTEAFF
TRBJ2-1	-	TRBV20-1	CSARSLGNNEQFF
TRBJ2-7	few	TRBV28	CASSSILAGLTSYEQYF
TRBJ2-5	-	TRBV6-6	CARSYSAWGVDGTQYF
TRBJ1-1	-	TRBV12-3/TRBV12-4	CASSSPDGRNTEAFF
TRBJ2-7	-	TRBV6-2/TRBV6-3	CASSMGKQYF
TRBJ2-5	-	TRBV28	CASSLPSGVRILETQYF
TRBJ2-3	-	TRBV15	CATSSGGRLGTQYF
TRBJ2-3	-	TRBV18	CASSPRPTDTQYF
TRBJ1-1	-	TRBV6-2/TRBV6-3	CASSYGVPNTEAFF
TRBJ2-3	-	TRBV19	CAVGASYTDTQYF
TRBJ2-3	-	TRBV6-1	CASRGTSPGTQYF
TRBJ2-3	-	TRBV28	CASSLPPSEEDTQYF
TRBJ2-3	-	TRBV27	CASSFNGIKLDTQYF
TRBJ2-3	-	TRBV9	CASSLGSFTDTQYF
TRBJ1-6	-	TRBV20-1	CSARPGGLNSPPHF
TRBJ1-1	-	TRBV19	CASIPGPVAEAFF
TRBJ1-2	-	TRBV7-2	CASSLVGGDGYTF
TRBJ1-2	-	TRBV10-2	CAASPGTAYYGYTF
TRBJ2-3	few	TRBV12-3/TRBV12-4	CASSLKAVWTDTQYF
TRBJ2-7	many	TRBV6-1	CASSEYEQYF
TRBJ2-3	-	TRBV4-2	CASSRGISTDTQYF
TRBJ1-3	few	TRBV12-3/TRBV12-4	CASSLTGRRINSGNTIYF
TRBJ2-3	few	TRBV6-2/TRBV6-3	CASSYSSLADTQYF
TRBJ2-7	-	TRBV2	CASSLFQGAEQYF